These T cell receptor beta chains were read from a single sample in a study of long-term antiretroviral therapy in people with HIV. Sequencing used immunoSEQ multiplex PCR; TCRdb keeps in-frame clones, though not all of them. The sample records 20,000 to 25,000 clones, around 95% being singletons. Here the sequenced sample was unsorted PBMCs, taken around 4.7 years after starting antiretroviral therapy. Receptors were obtained from a woman between 50 and 59 years old with HIV. The CDR3 runs from the conserved cysteine through the conserved F or W. The order of the fields is J gene, clone size, V gene, D gene, CDR3 DNA, CDR3 protein. D genes are given only for firm matches. Clone size, where shown, is once, few, many, or a class for clones that have expanded.

>TRBJ1-5|.|TRBV7-9|.
TGTGCCAGCAGCTTAGCGGGAGACTATAGCAATCAGCCCCAGCATTTT
CASSLAGDYSNQPQHF
>TRBJ2-1|.|TRBV10-3|TRBD2
TGTGCCATCAGTCCGACTAGCGGGAGGGAATCCTACAATGAGCAGTTCTTC
CAISPTSGRESYNEQFF
>TRBJ1-2|.|TRBV2|.
TGTGCCAGCAGTGAAAGAGGGCTCCCTTATGGCTACACCTTC
CASSERGLPYGYTF
>TRBJ2-3|.|TRBV4-2|.
TGTGCCAGCAGCCAAGACCGAGGAACCTTTTCACACGATACGCAGTATTTT
CASSQDRGTFSHDTQYF
>TRBJ2-5|.|TRBV28|.
TGTGCCAGCAGTTTATTTGGGGGAGTACAAGAGACCCAGTACTTC
CASSLFGGVQETQYF
>TRBJ2-7|.|TRBV27|.
TGTGCCACCTCCCGCGAGATGGACCCTTACGAGCAGTACTTC
CATSREMDPYEQYF
>TRBJ2-7|.|TRBV27|TRBD2
TGTGCCAGCAGGAGAACGAGCGGGGTGAGCTCCTACGAGCAGTACTTC
CASRRTSGVSSYEQYF
>TRBJ1-1|.|TRBV4-1|TRBD1
TGCGCCAGCAGCCACTTGGGACAGGGGAACACTGAAGCTTTCTTT
CASSHLGQGNTEAFF
>TRBJ2-3|.|TRBV7-6|.
TGTGCCAGCAGCTCAGCCTTTACGCAGTATTTT
CASSSAFTQYF
>TRBJ2-3|.|TRBV4-3|TRBD1
TGCGCCAGCAGCCCAACAGCCGGACAGGGAATAGATACGCAGTATTTT
CASSPTAGQGIDTQYF
>TRBJ2-1|.|TRBV7-9|.
TGTGCCAGCAGCCCCCCAGAGGTCTTGCCTTACAATGAGCAGTTCTTC
CASSPPEVLPYNEQFF
>TRBJ2-1|.|TRBV18|.
TGTGCCAGCTCTCCCTTCCTCGGAGGTACCTACAATGAGCAGTTCTTC
CASSPFLGGTYNEQFF
>TRBJ1-2|.|TRBV5-5|.
TGTGCCAGCAGCTTGTCGGGCGGGAACTATGGCTACACCTTC
CASSLSGGNYGYTF
>TRBJ1-2|.|TRBV6-6|.
TGTGCCAGCAGTCCGCCCGGGGGACCCGACTATGGCTACACCTTC
CASSPPGGPDYGYTF
>TRBJ2-3|.|TRBV15|TRBD1
TGTGCCACCAGCAACCGGGACAGGGGCCCAGATACGCAGTATTTT
CATSNRDRGPDTQYF
>TRBJ2-7|.|TRBV28|TRBD1
TGTGCCAGCAACCTCCAGGACAGGACCTACGAGCAGTACTTC
CASNLQDRTYEQYF
>TRBJ2-1|.|TRBV5-6|.
TGTGCCAGCAGTCCTAGGAGGGAGTTGCGTAGGCAGTTCTTC
CASSPRRELRRQFF
>TRBJ2-1|.|TRBV11-1|TRBD2
TGTGCCAGCAGCTTCGGGGGTAGCGGGGGAACTGAGCAGTTCTTC
CASSFGGSGGTEQFF
>TRBJ2-1|.|TRBV19|.
TGTGCCAGTAGTAGTCTAGGGGTGGCCTATGAGCAGTTCTTC
CASSSLGVAYEQFF
>TRBJ2-2|.|TRBV7-9|.
TGTGCCAGCAGCTTATGGATCGGGGGCCCCGGGGAGCTGTTTTTT
CASSLWIGGPGELFF
>TRBJ2-7|.|TRBV18|TRBD2
TGTGCCAGCTCGTTAGCGGGAGCTGGGTCCTACGAGCAGTACTTC
CASSLAGAGSYEQYF
>TRBJ1-4|.|TRBV19|.
TGTGCCAGTAGTATGTCGTCTAATGAAAAACTGTTTTTT
CASSMSSNEKLFF
>TRBJ1-4|.|TRBV4-1|.
TGCGCCAGCAGCCAACCGGGGGCTGGTAATGAAAAACTGTTTTTT
CASSQPGAGNEKLFF
>TRBJ2-5|.|TRBV27|TRBD1
TGTGCCAGCACCTCGTTGCCCGTAGACAGGGGTCACCAAGAGACCCAGTACTTC
CASTSLPVDRGHQETQYF
>TRBJ2-3|once|TRBV28|TRBD2
TGTGCCAGCAGTTTAGCGGGAGGAGGCACAGATACGCAGTATTTT
CASSLAGGGTDTQYF
>TRBJ2-7|.|TRBV18|.
TGTGCCAGCTCACCACCGAACCAGGATAGCGAGCAGTACTTC
CASSPPNQDSEQYF
>TRBJ2-6|.|TRBV7-9|.
TGTGCCAGCAGCTTAGGGACAGCGAACGTCCTGACTTTC
CASSLGTANVLTF
>TRBJ1-2|.|TRBV27|TRBD1
TGTGCCAGCAAAACAGGGGACAATGGCTACACCTTC
CASKTGDNGYTF
>TRBJ1-1|.|TRBV6-5|.
TGTGCCAGCAGGGACAGCGGTTTTGAAGCTTTCTTT
CASRDSGFEAFF
>TRBJ1-5|once|TRBV20-1|.
TGCAGTGCTGGATGGGTGGCCCAGCATTTT
CSAGWVAQHF
>TRBJ2-2|.|TRBV7-2|TRBD1
TGTGCCAGCAGCTCAAGACAGGGAATCAACACCGGGGAGCTGTTTTTT
CASSSRQGINTGELFF
>TRBJ2-7|once|TRBV19|.
TGTGCCAGTCGGTCAATAGACGGGGGCCGGAACGAGCAGTACTTC
CASRSIDGGRNEQYF
>TRBJ2-7|once|TRBV6-5|.
TGTGCCAGCAGTTACCTCGCTAGCCGAACCTACGAGCAGTACTTC
CASSYLASRTYEQYF
>TRBJ1-1|.|TRBV29-1|TRBD1
TGCAGCGTTACCGGACAGGTGAACACTGAAGCTTTCTTT
CSVTGQVNTEAFF
>TRBJ1-2|.|TRBV5-4|.
TGTGCCAGCAGCTTGGAGGGGGGGAGCTATGGCTACACCTTC
CASSLEGGSYGYTF
>TRBJ2-7|.|TRBV10-1|TRBD2
TGCGCCAGCAGTGAGTCTAGCGGGCGGCGTAGGAGCGAGCAGTACTTC
CASSESSGRRRSEQYF
>TRBJ2-1|.|TRBV7-8|.
TGTGCCAGCCTGACGGGAGCCACCAACAATGAGCAGTTCTTC
CASLTGATNNEQFF
>TRBJ2-7|.|TRBV6-5|.
TGTGCCAGCATCCCCTCGCAGGGCATCGCCTACGAGCAGTACTTC
CASIPSQGIAYEQYF
>TRBJ2-6|.|TRBV7-2|TRBD2
TGTGCCAGCAGCTTTCTAGCGGGAGGGGCCAACGTCCTGACTTTC
CASSFLAGGANVLTF
>TRBJ2-7|few|TRBV4-1|TRBD1
TGCGCCAGCAGCCAAGGAAGGACAGGGGGCTACGAGCAGTACTTC
CASSQGRTGGYEQYF